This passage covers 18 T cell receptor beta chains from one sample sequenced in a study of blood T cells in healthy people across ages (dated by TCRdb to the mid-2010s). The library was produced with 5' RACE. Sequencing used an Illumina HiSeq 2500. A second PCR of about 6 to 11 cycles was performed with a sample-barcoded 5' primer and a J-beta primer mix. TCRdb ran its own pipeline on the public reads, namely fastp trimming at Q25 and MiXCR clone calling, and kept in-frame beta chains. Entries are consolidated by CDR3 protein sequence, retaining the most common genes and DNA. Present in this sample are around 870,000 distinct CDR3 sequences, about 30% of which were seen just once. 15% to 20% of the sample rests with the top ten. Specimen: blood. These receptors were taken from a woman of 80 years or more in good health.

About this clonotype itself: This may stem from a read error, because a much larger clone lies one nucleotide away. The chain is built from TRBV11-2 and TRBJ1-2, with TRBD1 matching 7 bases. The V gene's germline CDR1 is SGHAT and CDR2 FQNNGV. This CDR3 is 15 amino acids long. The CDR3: CASSGRGGSNYGHTF. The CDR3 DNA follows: TGTGCCAGCAGCGGACGAGGGGGCTCTAACTATGGCCACACCTTC.

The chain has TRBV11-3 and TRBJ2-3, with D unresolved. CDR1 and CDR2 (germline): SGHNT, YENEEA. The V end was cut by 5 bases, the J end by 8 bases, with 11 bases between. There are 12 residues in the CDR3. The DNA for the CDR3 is TGTGCCAGCAGCCCGTCAGTGAGTACGCAGTATTTT. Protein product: CASSPSVSTQYF.

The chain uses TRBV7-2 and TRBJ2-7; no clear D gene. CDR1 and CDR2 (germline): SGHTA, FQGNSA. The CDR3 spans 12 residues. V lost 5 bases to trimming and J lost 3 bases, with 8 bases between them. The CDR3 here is CASSRTNYEQYF. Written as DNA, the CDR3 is TGTGCCAGCAGCCGAACTAACTACGAGCAGTACTTC.

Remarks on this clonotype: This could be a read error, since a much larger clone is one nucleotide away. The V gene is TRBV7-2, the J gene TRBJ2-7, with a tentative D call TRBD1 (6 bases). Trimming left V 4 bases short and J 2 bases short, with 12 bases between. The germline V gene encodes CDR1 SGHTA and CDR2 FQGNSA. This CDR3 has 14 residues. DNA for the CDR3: TGTGCCAGCAGCTGGGCAGGGGAAACCTACGAGCAGTACTTC. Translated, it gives CASSWAGETYEQYF.

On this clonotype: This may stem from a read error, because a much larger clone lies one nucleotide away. Here the CDR3 reads CASGLNRWSTDTQYF. In nucleotides, the CDR3 is TGTGCCAGCGGCCTTAACAGGTGGAGCACAGATACGCAGTATTTT. The V and J genes are TRBV14 and TRBJ2-3; TRBD1 might be the D (5 bases). Germline CDR1 is SGHDN and CDR2 is FVKESK. The CDR3 consists of 15 residues. Trimming pared 8 bases from V and 0 bases from J, leaving 15 bases between.

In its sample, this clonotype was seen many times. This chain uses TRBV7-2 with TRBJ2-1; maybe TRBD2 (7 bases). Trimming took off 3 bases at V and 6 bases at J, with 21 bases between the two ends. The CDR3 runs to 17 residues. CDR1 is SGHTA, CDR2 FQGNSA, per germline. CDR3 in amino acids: CASSFVLVRGGGNEQFF. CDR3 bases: TGTGCCAGCAGCTTTGTTTTGGTAAGGGGGGGCGGCAATGAGCAGTTCTTC.

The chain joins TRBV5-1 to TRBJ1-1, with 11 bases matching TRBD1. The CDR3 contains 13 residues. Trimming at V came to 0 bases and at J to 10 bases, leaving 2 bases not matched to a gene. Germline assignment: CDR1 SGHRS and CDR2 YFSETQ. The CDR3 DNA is TGCGCCAGCAGCTTGGGGGACAGGGGGGGAGCTTTCTTT. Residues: CASSLGDRGGAFF. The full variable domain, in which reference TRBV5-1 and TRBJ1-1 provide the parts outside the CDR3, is KAGVTQTPRYLIKTRGQQVTLSCSPISGHRSVSWYQQTPGQGLQFLFEYFSETQRNKGNFPGRFSGRQFSNSRSEMNVSTLELGDSALYLCASSLGDRGGAFFGQGTRLTVV.

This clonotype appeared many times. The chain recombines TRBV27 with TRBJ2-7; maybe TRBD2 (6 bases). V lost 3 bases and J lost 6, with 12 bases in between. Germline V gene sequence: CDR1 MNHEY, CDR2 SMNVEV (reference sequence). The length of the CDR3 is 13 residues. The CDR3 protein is CASSLEGRVEQYF. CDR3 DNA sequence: TGTGCCAGCAGTTTGGAGGGCAGGGTCGAGCAGTACTTC.

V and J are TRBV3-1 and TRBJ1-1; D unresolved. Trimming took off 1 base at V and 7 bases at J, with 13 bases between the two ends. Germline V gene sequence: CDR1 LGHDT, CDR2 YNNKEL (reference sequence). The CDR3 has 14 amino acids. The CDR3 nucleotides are TGTGCCAGCAGCCAAGGTCCCGGAGTTTATGAAGCTTTCTTT. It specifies CASSQGPGVYEAFF.

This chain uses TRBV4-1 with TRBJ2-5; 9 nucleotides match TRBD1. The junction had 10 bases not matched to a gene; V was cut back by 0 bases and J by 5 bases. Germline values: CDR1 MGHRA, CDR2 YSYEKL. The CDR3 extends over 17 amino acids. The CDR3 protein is CASSQEGNTGGLETQYF. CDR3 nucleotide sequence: TGCGCCAGCAGCCAAGAAGGCAATACAGGGGGCCTGGAGACCCAGTACTTC.

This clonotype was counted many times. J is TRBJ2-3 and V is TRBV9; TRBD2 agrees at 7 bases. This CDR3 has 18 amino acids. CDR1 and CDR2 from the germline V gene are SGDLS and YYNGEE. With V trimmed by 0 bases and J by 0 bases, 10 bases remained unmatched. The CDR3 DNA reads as TGTGCCAGCAGCGTAGACTTCTGGAGCGGGGCAAGCACAGATACGCAGTATTTT. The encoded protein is CASSVDFWSGASTDTQYF.

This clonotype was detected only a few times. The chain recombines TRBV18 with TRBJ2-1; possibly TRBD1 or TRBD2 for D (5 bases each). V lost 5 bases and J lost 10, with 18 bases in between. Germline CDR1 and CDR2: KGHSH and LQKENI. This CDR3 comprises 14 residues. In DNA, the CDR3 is TGTGCCAGCTCATTCACGGGGCCTATGGAAGAGCAGTTCTTC. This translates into CASSFTGPMEEQFF.

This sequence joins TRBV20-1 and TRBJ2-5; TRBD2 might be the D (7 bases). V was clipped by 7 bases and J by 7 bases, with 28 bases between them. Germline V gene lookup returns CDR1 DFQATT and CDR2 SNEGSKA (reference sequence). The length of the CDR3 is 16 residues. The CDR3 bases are TGCAGTGTTAGTGCTCGTGGGGGGGCATTGAGGGGGACCCAGTACTTC. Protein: CSVSARGGALRGTQYF.

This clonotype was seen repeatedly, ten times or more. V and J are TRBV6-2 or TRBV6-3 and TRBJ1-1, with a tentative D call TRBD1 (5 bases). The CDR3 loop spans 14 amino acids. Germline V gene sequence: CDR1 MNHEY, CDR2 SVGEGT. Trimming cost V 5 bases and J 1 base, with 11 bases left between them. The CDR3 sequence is CASSNRQKNTEAFF. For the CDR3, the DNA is TGTGCCAGCAGTAACCGACAGAAGAACACTGAAGCTTTCTTT.

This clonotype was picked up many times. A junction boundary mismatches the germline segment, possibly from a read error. The CDR3 sequence is CASSPGLVSYNEQFF. The CDR3 region has the DNA TGCGCCAGCAGCCCGGGACTAGTCTCCTACAATGAGCAGTTCTTC. The V call is TRBV11-3, the J call TRBJ2-1, with TRBD2 matching over 8 bases. Per germline, CDR1 SGHNT and CDR2 YENEEA. The CDR3 totals 15 residues.

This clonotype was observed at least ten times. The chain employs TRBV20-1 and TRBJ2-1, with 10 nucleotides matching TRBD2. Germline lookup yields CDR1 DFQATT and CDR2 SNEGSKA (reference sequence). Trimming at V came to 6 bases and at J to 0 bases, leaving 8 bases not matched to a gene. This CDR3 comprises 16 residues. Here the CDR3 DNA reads TGCAGTGCGACGGACTCTAGCGGGAGCTCCTACAATGAGCAGTTCTTC. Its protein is CSATDSSGSSYNEQFF.

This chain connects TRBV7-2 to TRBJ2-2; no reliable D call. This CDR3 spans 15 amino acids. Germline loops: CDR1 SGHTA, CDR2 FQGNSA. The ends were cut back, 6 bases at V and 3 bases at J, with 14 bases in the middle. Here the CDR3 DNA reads TGTGCCAGCAGTTTGGGTCGGGTCCACACCGGGGAGCTGTTTTTT. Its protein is CASSLGRVHTGELFF.

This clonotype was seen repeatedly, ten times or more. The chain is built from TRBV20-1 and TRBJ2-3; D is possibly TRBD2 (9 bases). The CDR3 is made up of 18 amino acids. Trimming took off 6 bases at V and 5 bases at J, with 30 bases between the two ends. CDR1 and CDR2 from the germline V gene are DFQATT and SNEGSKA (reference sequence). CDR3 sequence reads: CSAGQGGNIAGAEDTQYF. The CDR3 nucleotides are TGCAGTGCCGGACAGGGAGGAAATATAGCGGGGGCCGAAGATACGCAGTATTTT.